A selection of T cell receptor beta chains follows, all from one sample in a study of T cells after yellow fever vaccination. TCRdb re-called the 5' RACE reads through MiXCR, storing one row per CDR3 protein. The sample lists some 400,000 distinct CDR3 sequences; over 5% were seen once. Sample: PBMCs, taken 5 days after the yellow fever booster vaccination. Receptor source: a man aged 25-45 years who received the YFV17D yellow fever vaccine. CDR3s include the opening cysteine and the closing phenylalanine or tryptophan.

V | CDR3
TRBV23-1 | CASSQPVQSGANVLTF
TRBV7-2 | CASSSLTGTGSHEQYF
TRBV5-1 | CARLTSGPQETQYF
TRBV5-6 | CASSSSRVLPFF
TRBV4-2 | CASALTPGTSGRQLTDTQYF
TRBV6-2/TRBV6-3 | CASSRPGTGIQAYEQFF
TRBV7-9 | CASSPGWVGDDIQYF
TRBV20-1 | CSARDGGTSTDTQYF
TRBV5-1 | CASHEGETQYF
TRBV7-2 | CASSRDPGYGGYTF
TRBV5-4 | CASSFETSSYNEQFF
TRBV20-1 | CSASSATSTDTQYF
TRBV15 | CATSRDPTGGWETQYF
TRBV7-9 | CASSSVLDPPSRGYTF
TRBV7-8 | CASSPVSLGITYEQYF
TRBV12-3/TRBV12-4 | CAGSSGFTDTQYF
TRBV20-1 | CSARDAGRDIQYF
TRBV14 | CASSQLSGSQETQYF
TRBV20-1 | CSAMRRTSNTGELFF
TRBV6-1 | CASSPGSLSTQYF
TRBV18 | CASSLRQGIEAFF
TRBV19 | CASSISTGSSYEQYF
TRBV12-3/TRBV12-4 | CASSLGQGTNYGYTF
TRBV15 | CATSRETGPGANVLTF
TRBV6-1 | CASSGAGTGVREQYF
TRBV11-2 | CASSRGTSGRTYNEQFF
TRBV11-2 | CASSRGTSGGSFTDTQYF
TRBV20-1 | CSASAGYTEAFF
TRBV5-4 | CASSPARTSTNEQFF
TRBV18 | CASSPSTATSGNTIYF
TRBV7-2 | CASSLAGLAEETQYF
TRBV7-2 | CASSAQVRRTDTQYF